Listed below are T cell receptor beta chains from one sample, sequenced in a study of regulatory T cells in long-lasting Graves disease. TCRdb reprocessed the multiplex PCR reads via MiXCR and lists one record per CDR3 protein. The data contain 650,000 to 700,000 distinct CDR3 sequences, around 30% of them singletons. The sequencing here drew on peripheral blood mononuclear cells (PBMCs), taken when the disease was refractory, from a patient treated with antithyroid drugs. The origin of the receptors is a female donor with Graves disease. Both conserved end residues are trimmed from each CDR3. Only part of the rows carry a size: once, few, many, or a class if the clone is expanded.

cdr3_aa: ASSYNQPEAF
clone_size: .
v_call: TRBV6-2/TRBV6-3
j_call: TRBJ1-1

cdr3_aa: ASSSRSRGLAGSYEQY
clone_size: .
v_call: TRBV2
j_call: TRBJ2-7

cdr3_aa: ASSTTVSEAF
clone_size: .
v_call: TRBV6-1
j_call: TRBJ1-1

cdr3_aa: ATSRGAGNQPQH
clone_size: few
v_call: TRBV15
j_call: TRBJ1-5

cdr3_aa: ASSLPTPPREQY
clone_size: few
v_call: TRBV18
j_call: TRBJ2-7

cdr3_aa: ASSSGAGPGNPPLH
clone_size: .
v_call: TRBV7-6
j_call: TRBJ1-6

cdr3_aa: ASSPDPASSYEQY
clone_size: .
v_call: TRBV6-1
j_call: TRBJ2-7

cdr3_aa: ASSQGGTGWTEAF
clone_size: .
v_call: TRBV14
j_call: TRBJ1-1

cdr3_aa: ASSVREGQGEQF
clone_size: .
v_call: TRBV9
j_call: TRBJ2-1

cdr3_aa: ASSATGTGASYEQY
clone_size: many
v_call: TRBV2
j_call: TRBJ2-7

cdr3_aa: ASSSPTGTVYGYT
clone_size: .
v_call: TRBV6-1
j_call: TRBJ1-2

cdr3_aa: ASSPGQGSTEAF
clone_size: few
v_call: TRBV12-3/TRBV12-4
j_call: TRBJ1-1

cdr3_aa: ASSTDRGNEQY
clone_size: few
v_call: TRBV19
j_call: TRBJ2-7

cdr3_aa: ASSLTGPYSYEQY
clone_size: .
v_call: TRBV5-1
j_call: TRBJ2-7

cdr3_aa: ASSTIGQENTEAF
clone_size: .
v_call: TRBV19
j_call: TRBJ1-1

cdr3_aa: ASSGRQGRPNPTGELF
clone_size: many
v_call: TRBV2
j_call: TRBJ2-2

cdr3_aa: SARDLTRPSYEQY
clone_size: few
v_call: TRBV20-1
j_call: TRBJ2-7

cdr3_aa: ASRLSGSGETQY
clone_size: .
v_call: TRBV4-2
j_call: TRBJ2-5

cdr3_aa: ASRGRTVGSGWPY
clone_size: few
v_call: TRBV27
j_call: TRBJ2-7

cdr3_aa: ASSLFEAETQY
clone_size: many
v_call: TRBV11-2
j_call: TRBJ2-5

cdr3_aa: ASSVGGESLRSQETQY
clone_size: .
v_call: TRBV9
j_call: TRBJ2-5

cdr3_aa: ASSFGAGTTEAF
clone_size: few
v_call: TRBV12-3/TRBV12-4
j_call: TRBJ1-1

cdr3_aa: ASSIRTQETQY
clone_size: .
v_call: TRBV5-1
j_call: TRBJ2-5

cdr3_aa: ASSPYQGAGELF
clone_size: few
v_call: TRBV18
j_call: TRBJ2-2

cdr3_aa: AREGEGSQETQY
clone_size: .
v_call: TRBV10-1
j_call: TRBJ2-5

cdr3_aa: ASRGSGSGELF
clone_size: many
v_call: TRBV28
j_call: TRBJ2-2

cdr3_aa: AWRRGAGDEKLF
clone_size: few
v_call: TRBV30
j_call: TRBJ1-4

cdr3_aa: ASSLGGTDGYT
clone_size: .
v_call: TRBV5-6
j_call: TRBJ1-2

cdr3_aa: SAPRDRRPVSYEQY
clone_size: few
v_call: TRBV20-1
j_call: TRBJ2-7

cdr3_aa: ASSEPGPNEKLF
clone_size: .
v_call: TRBV25-1
j_call: TRBJ1-4

cdr3_aa: ASSRADGYYGYT
clone_size: .
v_call: TRBV5-6
j_call: TRBJ1-2

cdr3_aa: ASSIGQGAFQPQH
clone_size: .
v_call: TRBV19
j_call: TRBJ1-5

cdr3_aa: ASSYRQGGGSTGELF
clone_size: few
v_call: TRBV6-2/TRBV6-3
j_call: TRBJ2-2

cdr3_aa: SARISWGGELF
clone_size: few
v_call: TRBV20-1
j_call: TRBJ2-2

cdr3_aa: ASSLSEGYSNQPQH
clone_size: .
v_call: TRBV28
j_call: TRBJ1-5

cdr3_aa: ASSLFAGVYEQY
clone_size: few
v_call: TRBV12-3/TRBV12-4
j_call: TRBJ2-7

cdr3_aa: ASDPGQGSGYT
clone_size: .
v_call: TRBV5-1
j_call: TRBJ1-2

cdr3_aa: ASSLVPTGSNTGELF
clone_size: .
v_call: TRBV7-6
j_call: TRBJ2-2

cdr3_aa: SASEGLGVLKGDKNIQY
clone_size: many
v_call: TRBV20-1
j_call: TRBJ2-4

cdr3_aa: AWSIDTYNQPQH
clone_size: .
v_call: TRBV30
j_call: TRBJ1-5

cdr3_aa: ASMSREIGSETQY
clone_size: .
v_call: TRBV19
j_call: TRBJ2-5

cdr3_aa: AWSVLRMNTEAF
clone_size: few
v_call: TRBV30
j_call: TRBJ1-1

cdr3_aa: AWSQRGQGYEQY
clone_size: .
v_call: TRBV30
j_call: TRBJ2-7

cdr3_aa: SARRDRRTDTQY
clone_size: .
v_call: TRBV20-1
j_call: TRBJ2-3

cdr3_aa: ASSESQEAYEQY
clone_size: .
v_call: TRBV6-1
j_call: TRBJ2-7

cdr3_aa: ASSPLGAGGTNEQF
clone_size: few
v_call: TRBV11-2
j_call: TRBJ2-1

cdr3_aa: SATLGYTYEQY
clone_size: many
v_call: TRBV20-1
j_call: TRBJ2-7

cdr3_aa: ASRPQGSNQPQH
clone_size: many
v_call: TRBV28
j_call: TRBJ1-5

cdr3_aa: ASSQGTGAGEEKLF
clone_size: few
v_call: TRBV4-1
j_call: TRBJ1-4

cdr3_aa: SVWGQGIDQY
clone_size: few
v_call: TRBV29-1
j_call: TRBJ2-5